The next 13 T cell receptor beta chains were all read from a single sample in a study of cytomegalovirus exposure and HLA in healthy donors (dated by TCRdb to 2017 to 2019). Library method: the immunoSEQ multiplex PCR assay. For the multiplex PCR, a mixture combining 60 forward primers for TCR Vbeta segments and 13 reverse primers for TCR Jbeta segments was used. TCRdb stores this immuneACCESS table with in-frame sequences only. Part of the clones is absent; in the studies checked, under half of the shortfall reflects unresolved V genes, and no reason is known for the rest. The sample records around 200,000 clones, around 75% of which are singletons. 6.3% of the sample belongs to the ten largest clones. Sequenced material: PBMCs. These receptors were taken from a middle-aged man in good health and CMV-seropositive.

The V call is TRBV9, the J call TRBJ2-3; the D gene is possibly TRBD1 (5 bases). Germline loops: CDR1 SGDLS, CDR2 YYNGEE. V lost 3 bases, J lost 6 bases, and 14 bases lay in between. The CDR3 length is 14 residues. The CDR3 DNA is TGTGCCAGCAGCGAGGGGAATGTGGGGGATACGCAGTATTTT. It yields the protein CASSEGNVGDTQYF.

The chain links TRBV7-2 to TRBJ1-1; D perhaps matches TRBD1 (6 bases). This CDR3 has 13 residues. Per the germline V gene, CDR1 is SGHTA and CDR2 is FQGNSA. Trimming left V 6 bases short and J 3 bases short, with 11 bases between. The CDR3 protein is CASSGQHYTEAFF. In DNA, the CDR3 is TGTGCCAGCAGTGGACAGCACTACACTGAAGCTTTCTTT.

The CDR3, as DNA: TGTGCCAGCAGCTTTGGACAAATGGGTTCACCCCTCCACTTT. This sequence encodes CASSFGQMGSPLHF. J is TRBJ1-6 and V is TRBV9, with a possible D match to TRBD1 (5 bases). This CDR3 contains 14 residues. V lost 4 bases to trimming and J lost 9 bases, with 14 bases between them. Germline V CDR1 and CDR2: SGDLS, YYNGEE. The full variable domain, with the rest looked up from reference TRBV9 and TRBJ1-6, is DSGVTQTPKHLITATGQRVTLRCSPRSGDLSVYWYQQSLDQGLQFLIQYYNGEERAKGNILERFSAQQFPDLHSELNLSSLELGDSALYFCASSFGQMGSPLHFGNGTRLTVT.

This rearrangement joins TRBV5-1 to TRBJ1-2; a possible D gene is TRBD1 (6 bases). V lost 0 bases to trimming and J lost 4 bases, with 10 bases between them. From germline, CDR1 is SGHRS and CDR2 YFSETQ. The CDR3 contains 14 residues. The CDR3 loop reads CASSLDRAIYGYTF. CDR3 nucleotide sequence: TGCGCCAGCAGCTTGGACAGGGCGATCTATGGCTACACCTTC.

The chain joins TRBV19 to TRBJ1-3, with 8 positions matching TRBD1. V was pared by 7 bases and J by 2 bases, with 7 bases of the junction left unmatched. The germline V gene encodes CDR1 LNHDA and CDR2 SQIVND (reference sequence). The CDR3 spans 15 residues. CDR3 residues: CASTADREAGNTIYF. The CDR3 DNA reads TGTGCCAGTACCGCGGACAGGGAGGCTGGAAACACCATATATTTT.

The chain has TRBV7-2 and TRBJ2-7; D is possibly TRBD2 (5 bases). Trimming cost V 4 bases and J 2 bases, with 6 bases left between them. Germline V gene data show CDR1 as SGHTA and CDR2 as FQGNSA. The CDR3 loop spans 12 amino acids. The CDR3 sequence: CASSSTTYEQYF. The CDR3 DNA reads TGTGCCAGCAGCTCGACTACCTACGAGCAGTACTTC.

The chain couples TRBV21-1 to TRBJ1-4; the table assigns TRBD1, which was not confirmed against the DNA. TRBV21-1 is marked as a pseudogene. This CDR3 comprises 13 residues. The CDR3 DNA reads TGTGCCAGCACCACAGGAACTAATGAAAAACTGTTTTTT. Protein sequence: CASTTGTNEKLFF.

The chain is built from TRBV7-9 and TRBJ1-2; 7 bases line up with TRBD1. The CDR3 has 14 amino acids. The germline gives CDR1 SEHNR, CDR2 FQNEAQ (reference sequence). J lost 2 bases, V lost 2 bases, and 2 bases had no gene match. This CDR3 is CASSLKQGNYGYTF. CDR3 coding DNA: TGTGCCAGCAGCTTAAAACAGGGGAACTATGGCTACACCTTC.

CDR3 amino acids: CASSNPPQETQYF. The CDR3 DNA reads as TGCGCCAGCAGCAATCCACCACAGGAGACCCAGTACTTC. This chain links TRBV5-1 with TRBJ2-5; D remains ambiguous. Deletions cut 4 bases from V and 5 bases from J, with 12 bases between. CDR3 length equals 13 residues. Germline-derived CDR1 and CDR2 are SGHRS and YFSETQ. Drawing the rest from reference TRBV5-1 and TRBJ2-5, the complete variable domain is KAGVTQTPRYLIKTRGQQVTLSCSPISGHRSVSWYQQTPGQGLQFLFEYFSETQRNKGNFPGRFSGRQFSNSRSEMNVSTLELGDSALYLCASSNPPQETQYFGPGTRLLVL.

The chain is built from TRBV12-5 and TRBJ1-5; D perhaps matches TRBD1 (5 bases). The germline V gene encodes CDR1 LGHNT and CDR2 FRNRAP. The CDR3 has 14 amino acids. Trimming removed 2 bases at V and 7 bases at J, with 12 bases between. The DNA for the CDR3 is TGTGCTAGTGGTTTGAGCGGGGGTAACCAGCCCCAGCATTTT. The encoded protein is CASGLSGGNQPQHF.

This clone turned up a few times. The chain combines TRBV4-1 with TRBJ1-3; D gene uncertain. Looked up from germline, CDR1 is MGHRA and CDR2 is YSYEKL. Trimming took 0 bases from V and 0 from J, leaving 9 bases between them. This CDR3 comprises 16 residues. For the CDR3, the DNA is TGCGCCAGCAGCCAAGAACCGTGGCACTCTGGAAACACCATATATTTT. Amino acid sequence: CASSQEPWHSGNTIYF.

V gene TRBV4-3 combines with J gene TRBJ1-1, with 9 bases lining up with TRBD1. Germline V gene sequence: CDR1 LGHNA, CDR2 YSLEER. The J segment lost 1 base and the V segment lost 0 bases, leaving 9 bases of the junction unmatched. The CDR3 length is 18 residues. CDR3 nucleotide sequence: TGCGCCAGCAGCCAAGAATCCGTAGGGGGACAGGGGAACACTGAAGCTTTCTTT. Encoded protein: CASSQESVGGQGNTEAFF.

This clone showed up just a few times. Other DNA sequences in the sample encode the same CDR3. The V call is TRBV9, the J call TRBJ2-2; TRBD2 agrees at 9 bases. V lost 0 bases, J lost 5 bases, and 2 bases stayed unmatched. This CDR3 is 15 amino acids long. Germline CDR1 is SGDLS and CDR2 is YYNGEE. The CDR3 protein is CASSVGGGVTGELFF. The CDR3 DNA reads TGTGCCAGCAGCGTAGGCGGGGGGGTGACCGGGGAGCTGTTTTTT.